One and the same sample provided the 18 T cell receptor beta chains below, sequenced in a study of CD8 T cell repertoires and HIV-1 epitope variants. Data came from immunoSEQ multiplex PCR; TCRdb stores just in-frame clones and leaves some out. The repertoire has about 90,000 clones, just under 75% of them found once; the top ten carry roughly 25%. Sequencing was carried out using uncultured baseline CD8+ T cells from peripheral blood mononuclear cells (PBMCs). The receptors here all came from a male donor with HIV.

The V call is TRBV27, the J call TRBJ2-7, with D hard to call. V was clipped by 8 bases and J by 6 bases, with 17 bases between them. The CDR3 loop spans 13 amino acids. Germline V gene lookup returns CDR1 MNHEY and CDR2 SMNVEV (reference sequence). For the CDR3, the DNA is TGTGCCAGCTGGGCACAAGGCCTTTCCGAGCAGTACTTC. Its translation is CASWAQGLSEQYF.

CDR3 DNA: TGTGCCAGCAGCGTAGCCCCTGCTACCGGTGGGGAGCTGTTTTTT. Protein sequence: CASSVAPATGGELFF. The chain links TRBV9 to TRBJ2-2; D not resolved. Germline lookup yields CDR1 SGDLS and CDR2 YYNGEE. This CDR3 spans 15 amino acids. The V and J ends lost 0 bases and 8 bases respectively, with 14 bases between them.

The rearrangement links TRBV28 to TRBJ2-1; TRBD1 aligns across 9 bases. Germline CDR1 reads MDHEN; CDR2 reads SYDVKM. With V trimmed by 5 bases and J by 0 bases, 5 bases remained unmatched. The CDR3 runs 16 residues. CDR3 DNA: TGTGCCAGCAGTACGCCGACAGGGGGCTCCTACAATGAGCAGTTCTTC. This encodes CASSTPTGGSYNEQFF. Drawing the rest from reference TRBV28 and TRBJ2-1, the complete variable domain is DVKVTQSSRYLVKRTGEKVFLECVQDMDHENMFWYRQDPGLGLRLIYFSYDVKMKEKGDIPEGYSVSREKKERFSLILESASTNQTSMYLCASSTPTGGSYNEQFFGPGTRLTVL.

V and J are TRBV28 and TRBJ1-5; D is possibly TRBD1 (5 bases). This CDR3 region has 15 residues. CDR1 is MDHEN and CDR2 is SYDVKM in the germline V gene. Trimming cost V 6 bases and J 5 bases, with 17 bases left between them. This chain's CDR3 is CASRLLRDSYQPQHF. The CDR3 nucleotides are TGTGCCAGCAGACTGCTCCGGGACTCCTATCAGCCCCAGCATTTT.

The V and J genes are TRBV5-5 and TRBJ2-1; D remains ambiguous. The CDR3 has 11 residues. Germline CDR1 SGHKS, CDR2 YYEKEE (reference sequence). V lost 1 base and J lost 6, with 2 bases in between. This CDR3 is CASSLSNEQFF. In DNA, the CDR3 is TGTGCCAGCAGCTTGAGCAATGAGCAGTTCTTC. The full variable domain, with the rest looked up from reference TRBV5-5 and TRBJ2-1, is DAGVTQSPTHLIKTRGQQVTLRCSPISGHKSVSWYQQVLGQGPQFIFQYYEKEERGRGNFPDRFSARQFPNYSSELNVNALLLGDSALYLCASSLSNEQFFGPGTRLTVL.

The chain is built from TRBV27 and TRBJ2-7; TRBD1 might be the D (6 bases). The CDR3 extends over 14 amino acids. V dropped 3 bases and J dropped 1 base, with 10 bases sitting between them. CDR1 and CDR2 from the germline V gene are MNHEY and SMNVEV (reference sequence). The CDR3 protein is CASSFRQGSYEQYF. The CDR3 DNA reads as TGTGCCAGCAGTTTTCGTCAGGGGTCCTACGAGCAGTACTTC.

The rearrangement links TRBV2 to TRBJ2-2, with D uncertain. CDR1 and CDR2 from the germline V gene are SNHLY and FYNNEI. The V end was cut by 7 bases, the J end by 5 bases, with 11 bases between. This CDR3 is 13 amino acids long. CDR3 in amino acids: CASKYTWTGELFF. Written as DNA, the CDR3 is TGTGCCAGCAAGTACACTTGGACCGGGGAGCTGTTTTTT.

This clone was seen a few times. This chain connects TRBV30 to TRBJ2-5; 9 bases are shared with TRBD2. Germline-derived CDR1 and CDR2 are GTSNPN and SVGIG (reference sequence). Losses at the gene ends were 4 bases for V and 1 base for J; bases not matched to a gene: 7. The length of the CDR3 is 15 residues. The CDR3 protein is CAWTPLAGRQETQYF. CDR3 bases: TGTGCCTGGACCCCTCTAGCGGGGCGCCAAGAGACCCAGTACTTC.

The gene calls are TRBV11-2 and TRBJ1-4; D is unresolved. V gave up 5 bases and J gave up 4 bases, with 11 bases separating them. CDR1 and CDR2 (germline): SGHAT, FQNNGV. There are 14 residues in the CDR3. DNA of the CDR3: TGTGCCAGCAGCCCGCTAGGAGATAATGAAAAACTGTTTTTT. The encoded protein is CASSPLGDNEKLFF.

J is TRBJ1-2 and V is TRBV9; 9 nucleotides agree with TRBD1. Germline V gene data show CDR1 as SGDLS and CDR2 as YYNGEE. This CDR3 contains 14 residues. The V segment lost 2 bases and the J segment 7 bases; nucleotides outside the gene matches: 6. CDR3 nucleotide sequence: TGTGCCAGCAGCGTCGACAGGACAGGGGTTGGCTACACCTTC. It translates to CASSVDRTGVGYTF.

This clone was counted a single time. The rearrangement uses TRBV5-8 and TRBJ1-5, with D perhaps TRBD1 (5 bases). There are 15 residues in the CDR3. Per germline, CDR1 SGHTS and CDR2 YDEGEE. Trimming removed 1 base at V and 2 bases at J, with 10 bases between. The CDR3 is CASSLLTGGNQPQHF. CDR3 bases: TGTGCCAGCAGCTTGCTGACGGGGGGCAATCAGCCCCAGCATTTT.

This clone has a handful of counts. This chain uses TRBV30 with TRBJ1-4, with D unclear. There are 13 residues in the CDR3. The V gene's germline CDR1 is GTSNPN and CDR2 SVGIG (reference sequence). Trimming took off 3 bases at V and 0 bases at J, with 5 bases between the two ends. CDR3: CAWRPATNEKLFF. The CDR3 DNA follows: TGTGCCTGGAGGCCTGCAACTAATGAAAAACTGTTTTTT. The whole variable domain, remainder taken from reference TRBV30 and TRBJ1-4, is SQTIHQWPATLVQPVGSPLSLECTVEGTSNPNLYWYRQAAGRGLQLLFYSVGIGQISSEVPQNLSASRPQDRQFILSSKKLLLSDSGFYLCAWRPATNEKLFFGSGTQLSVL.

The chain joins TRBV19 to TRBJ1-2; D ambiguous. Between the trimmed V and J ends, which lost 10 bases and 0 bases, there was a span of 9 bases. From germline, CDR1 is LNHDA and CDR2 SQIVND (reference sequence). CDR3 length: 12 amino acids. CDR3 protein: CATTGANYGYTF. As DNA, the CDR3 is TGTGCCACTACTGGGGCTAACTATGGCTACACCTTC.

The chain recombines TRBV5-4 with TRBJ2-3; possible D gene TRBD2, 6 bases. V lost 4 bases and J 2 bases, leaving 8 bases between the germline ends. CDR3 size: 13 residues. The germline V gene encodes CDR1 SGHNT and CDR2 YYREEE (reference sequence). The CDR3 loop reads CASSRGITDTQYF. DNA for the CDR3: TGTGCCAGCAGCCGCGGGATCACAGATACGCAGTATTTT.

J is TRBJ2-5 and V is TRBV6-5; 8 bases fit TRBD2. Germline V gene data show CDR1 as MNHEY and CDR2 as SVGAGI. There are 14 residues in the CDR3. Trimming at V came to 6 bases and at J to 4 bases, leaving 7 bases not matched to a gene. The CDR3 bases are TGTGCCAGCAGCCGCACCCGGGGGGGAGAGACCCAGTACTTC. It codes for CASSRTRGGETQYF.

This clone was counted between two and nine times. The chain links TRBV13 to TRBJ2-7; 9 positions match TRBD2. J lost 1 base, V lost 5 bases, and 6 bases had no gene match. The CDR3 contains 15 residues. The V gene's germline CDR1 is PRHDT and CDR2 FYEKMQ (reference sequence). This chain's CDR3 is CASSATGLASYEQYF. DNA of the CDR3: TGTGCCAGCAGCGCCACGGGACTAGCATCCTACGAGCAGTACTTC.

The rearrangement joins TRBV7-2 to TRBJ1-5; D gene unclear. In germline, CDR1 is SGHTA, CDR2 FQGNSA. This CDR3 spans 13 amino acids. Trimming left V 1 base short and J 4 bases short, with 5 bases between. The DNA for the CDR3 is TGTGCCAGCAGCTTAGACCGAAATCAGCCCCAGCATTTT. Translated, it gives CASSLDRNQPQHF.

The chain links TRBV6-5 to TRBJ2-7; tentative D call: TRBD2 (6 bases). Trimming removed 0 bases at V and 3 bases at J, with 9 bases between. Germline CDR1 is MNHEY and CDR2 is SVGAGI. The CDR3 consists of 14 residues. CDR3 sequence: CASSYSQEGYEQYF. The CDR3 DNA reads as TGTGCCAGCAGTTACTCGCAGGAGGGCTACGAGCAGTACTTC.